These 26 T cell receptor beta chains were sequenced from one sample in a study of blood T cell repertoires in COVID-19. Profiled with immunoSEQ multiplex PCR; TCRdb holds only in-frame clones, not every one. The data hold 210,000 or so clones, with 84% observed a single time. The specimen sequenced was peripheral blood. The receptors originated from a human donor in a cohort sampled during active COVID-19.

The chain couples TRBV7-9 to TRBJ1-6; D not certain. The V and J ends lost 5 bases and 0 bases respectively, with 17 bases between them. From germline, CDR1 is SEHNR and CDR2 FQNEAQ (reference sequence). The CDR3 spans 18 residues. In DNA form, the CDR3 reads TGTGCCAGCAGCCAACCCGGGAAGACAAGCTCCTATAATTCACCCCTCCACTTT. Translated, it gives CASSQPGKTSSYNSPLHF.

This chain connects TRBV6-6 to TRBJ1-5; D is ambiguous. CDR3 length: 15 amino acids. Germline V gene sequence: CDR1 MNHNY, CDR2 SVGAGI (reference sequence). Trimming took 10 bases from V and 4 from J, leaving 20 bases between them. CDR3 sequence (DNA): TGTGCCACCGGGCCCGGACTGGTTGGAAATCAGCCCCAGCATTTT. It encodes CATGPGLVGNQPQHF.

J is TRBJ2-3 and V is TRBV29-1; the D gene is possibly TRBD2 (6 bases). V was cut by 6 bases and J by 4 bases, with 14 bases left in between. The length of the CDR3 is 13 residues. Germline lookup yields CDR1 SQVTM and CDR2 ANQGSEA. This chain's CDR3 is CSVIPTGADTQYF. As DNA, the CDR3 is TGCAGCGTGATCCCCACGGGGGCAGATACGCAGTATTTT.

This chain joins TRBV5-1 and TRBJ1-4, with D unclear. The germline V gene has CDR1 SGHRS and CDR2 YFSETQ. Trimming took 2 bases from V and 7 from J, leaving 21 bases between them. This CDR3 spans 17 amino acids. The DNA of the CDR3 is TGCGCCAGCAGCTTAGGAGAGCTTCAATCGCTTAGTGAAAAACTGTTTTTT. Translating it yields CASSLGELQSLSEKLFF.

The CDR3: CAWRPSVVGQGLHEQYF. As DNA, the CDR3 is TGTGCCTGGAGGCCCAGCGTTGTGGGACAGGGGCTTCACGAGCAGTACTTC. The gene calls are TRBV30 and TRBJ2-7, with TRBD1 matching 10 bases. The junction had 16 bases not matched to a gene; V was cut back by 3 bases and J by 5 bases. In germline, CDR1 is GTSNPN, CDR2 SVGIG (reference sequence). The CDR3 is 17 residues long.

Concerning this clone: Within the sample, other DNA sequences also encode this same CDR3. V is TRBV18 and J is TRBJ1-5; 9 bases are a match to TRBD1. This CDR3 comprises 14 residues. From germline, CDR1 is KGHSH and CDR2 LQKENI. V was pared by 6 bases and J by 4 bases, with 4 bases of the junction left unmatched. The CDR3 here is CASSPGQGNQPQHF. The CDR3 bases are TGTGCCAGCTCCCCGGGACAGGGTAATCAGCCCCAGCATTTT.

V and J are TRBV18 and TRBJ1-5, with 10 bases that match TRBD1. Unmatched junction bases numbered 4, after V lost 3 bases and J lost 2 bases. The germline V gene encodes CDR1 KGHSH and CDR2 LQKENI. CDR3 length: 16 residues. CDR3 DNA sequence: TGTGCCAGCTCACCGACAGGGGGCGCGGGCAATCAGCCCCAGCATTTT. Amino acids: CASSPTGGAGNQPQHF.

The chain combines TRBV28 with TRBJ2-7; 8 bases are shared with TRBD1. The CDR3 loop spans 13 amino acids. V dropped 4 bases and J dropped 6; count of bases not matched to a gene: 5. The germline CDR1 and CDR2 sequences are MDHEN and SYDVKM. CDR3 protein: CASSWPGGLEQYF. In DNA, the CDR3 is TGTGCCAGCAGTTGGCCAGGGGGCCTCGAGCAGTACTTC.

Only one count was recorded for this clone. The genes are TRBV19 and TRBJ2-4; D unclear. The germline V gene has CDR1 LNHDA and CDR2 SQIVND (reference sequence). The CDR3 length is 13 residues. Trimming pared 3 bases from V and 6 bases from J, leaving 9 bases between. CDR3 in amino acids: CASSIPGTNIQYF. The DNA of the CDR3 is TGTGCCAGTAGTATTCCAGGAACAAACATTCAGTACTTC.

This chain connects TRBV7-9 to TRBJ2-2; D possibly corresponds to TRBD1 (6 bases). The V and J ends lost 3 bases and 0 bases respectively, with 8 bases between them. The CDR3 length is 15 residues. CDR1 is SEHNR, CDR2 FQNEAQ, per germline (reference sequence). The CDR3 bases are TGTGCCAGCAGCTTCCGGACAGCGAACACCGGGGAGCTGTTTTTT. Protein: CASSFRTANTGELFF.

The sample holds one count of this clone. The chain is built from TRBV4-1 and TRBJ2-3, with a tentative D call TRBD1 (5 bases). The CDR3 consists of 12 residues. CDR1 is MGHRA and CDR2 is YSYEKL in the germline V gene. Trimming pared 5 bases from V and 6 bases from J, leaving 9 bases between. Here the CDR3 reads CASSMKGDTQYF. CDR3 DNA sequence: TGCGCCAGCAGCATGAAGGGGGATACGCAGTATTTT.

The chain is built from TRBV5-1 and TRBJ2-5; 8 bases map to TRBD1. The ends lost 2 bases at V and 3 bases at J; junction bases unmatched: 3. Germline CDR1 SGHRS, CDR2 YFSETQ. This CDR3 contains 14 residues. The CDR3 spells CASSFLTGEETQYF. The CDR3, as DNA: TGCGCCAGCAGCTTCTTGACAGGGGAAGAGACCCAGTACTTC. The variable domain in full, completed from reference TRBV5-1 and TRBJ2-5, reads KAGVTQTPRYLIKTRGQQVTLSCSPISGHRSVSWYQQTPGQGLQFLFEYFSETQRNKGNFPGRFSGRQFSNSRSEMNVSTLELGDSALYLCASSFLTGEETQYFGPGTRLLVL.

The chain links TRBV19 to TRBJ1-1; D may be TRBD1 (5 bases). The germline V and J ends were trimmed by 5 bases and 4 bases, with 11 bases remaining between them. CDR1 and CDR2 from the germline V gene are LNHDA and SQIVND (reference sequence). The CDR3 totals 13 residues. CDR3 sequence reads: CASSLGGFTEAFF. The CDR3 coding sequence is TGTGCCAGTAGTTTGGGGGGGTTCACTGAAGCTTTCTTT.

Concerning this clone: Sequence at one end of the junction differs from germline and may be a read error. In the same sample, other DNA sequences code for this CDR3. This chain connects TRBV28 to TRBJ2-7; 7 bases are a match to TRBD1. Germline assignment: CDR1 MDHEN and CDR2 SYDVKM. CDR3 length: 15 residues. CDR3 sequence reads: CASSRAGTVSYEQYF. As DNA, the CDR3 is TGTGCCAGCAGCCGTGCCGGGACAGTCTCCTACGAACAGTACTTC. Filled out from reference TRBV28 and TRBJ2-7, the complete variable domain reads DVKVTQSSRYLVKRTGEKVFLECVQDMDHENMFWYRQDPGLGLRLIYFSYDVKMKEKGDIPEGYSVSREKKERFSLILESASTNQTSMYLCASSRAGTVSYEQYFGPGTRLTVT.

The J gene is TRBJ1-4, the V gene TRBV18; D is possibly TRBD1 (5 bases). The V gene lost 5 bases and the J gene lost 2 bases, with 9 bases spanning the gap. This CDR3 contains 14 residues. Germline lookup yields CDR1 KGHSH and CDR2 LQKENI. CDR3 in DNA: TGTGCCAGCTCAATGGGGCTGACTAATGAAAAACTGTTTTTT. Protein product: CASSMGLTNEKLFF.

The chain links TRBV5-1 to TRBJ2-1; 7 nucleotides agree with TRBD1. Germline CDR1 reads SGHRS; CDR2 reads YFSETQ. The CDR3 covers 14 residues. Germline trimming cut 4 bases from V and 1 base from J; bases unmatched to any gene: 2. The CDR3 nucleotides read TGCGCCAGCAGCGACAGGGAATCCTACAATGAGCAGTTCTTC. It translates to CASSDRESYNEQFF. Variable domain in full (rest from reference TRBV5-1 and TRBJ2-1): KAGVTQTPRYLIKTRGQQVTLSCSPISGHRSVSWYQQTPGQGLQFLFEYFSETQRNKGNFPGRFSGRQFSNSRSEMNVSTLELGDSALYLCASSDRESYNEQFFGPGTRLTVL.

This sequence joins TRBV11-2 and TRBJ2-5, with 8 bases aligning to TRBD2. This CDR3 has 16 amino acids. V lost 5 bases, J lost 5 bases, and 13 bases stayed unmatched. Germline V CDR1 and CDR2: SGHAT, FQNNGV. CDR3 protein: CASSVTGTSDLETQYF. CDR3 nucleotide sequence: TGTGCCAGCAGCGTTACCGGGACTAGTGACTTGGAGACCCAGTACTTC.

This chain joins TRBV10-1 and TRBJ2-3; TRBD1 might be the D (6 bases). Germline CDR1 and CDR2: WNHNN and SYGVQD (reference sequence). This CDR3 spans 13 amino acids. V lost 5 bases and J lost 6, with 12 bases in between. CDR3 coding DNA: TGCGCCAGCAGTCGAGGGGGTTTGGATACGCAGTATTTT. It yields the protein CASSRGGLDTQYF.

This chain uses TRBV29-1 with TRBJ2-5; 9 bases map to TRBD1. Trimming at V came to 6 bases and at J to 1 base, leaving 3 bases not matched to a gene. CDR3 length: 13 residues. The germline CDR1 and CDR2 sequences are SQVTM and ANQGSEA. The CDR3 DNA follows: TGCAGCGTAGGGACAGGGTTCCAAGAGACCCAGTACTTC. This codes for CSVGTGFQETQYF.

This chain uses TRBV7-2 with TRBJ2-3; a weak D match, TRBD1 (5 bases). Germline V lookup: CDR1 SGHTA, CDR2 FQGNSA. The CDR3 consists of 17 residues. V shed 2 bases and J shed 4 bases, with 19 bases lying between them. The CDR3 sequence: CASSLTPPQRGPDTQYF. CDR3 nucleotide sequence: TGTGCCAGCAGCTTAACCCCACCCCAAAGGGGTCCAGATACGCAGTATTTT.

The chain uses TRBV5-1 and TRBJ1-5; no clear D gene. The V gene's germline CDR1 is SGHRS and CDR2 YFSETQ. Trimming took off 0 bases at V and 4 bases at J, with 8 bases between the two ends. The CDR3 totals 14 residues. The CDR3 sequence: CASSLGEENQPQHF. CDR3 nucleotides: TGCGCCAGCAGCTTGGGGGAGGAAAATCAGCCCCAGCATTTT.

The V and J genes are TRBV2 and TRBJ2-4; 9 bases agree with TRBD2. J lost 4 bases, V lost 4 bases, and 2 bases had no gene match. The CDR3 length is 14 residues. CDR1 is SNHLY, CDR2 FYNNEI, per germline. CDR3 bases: TGTGCCAGCAGTGTAAGCGGGGGGAAAAACATTCAGTACTTC. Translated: CASSVSGGKNIQYF.

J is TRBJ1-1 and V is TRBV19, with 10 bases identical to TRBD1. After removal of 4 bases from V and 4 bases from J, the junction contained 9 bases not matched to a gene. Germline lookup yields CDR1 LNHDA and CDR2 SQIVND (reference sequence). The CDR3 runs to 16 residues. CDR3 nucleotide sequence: TGTGCCAGTAGTACCCGGGGGACAGGGGCGGCCACTGAAGCTTTCTTT. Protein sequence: CASSTRGTGAATEAFF.

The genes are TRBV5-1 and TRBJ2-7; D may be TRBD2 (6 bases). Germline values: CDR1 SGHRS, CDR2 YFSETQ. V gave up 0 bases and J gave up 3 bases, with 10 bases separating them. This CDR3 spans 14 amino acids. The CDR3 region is CASSLASGGYEQYV. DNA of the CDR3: TGCGCCAGCAGCTTGGCGTCCGGGGGCTACGAGCAGTACGTC.

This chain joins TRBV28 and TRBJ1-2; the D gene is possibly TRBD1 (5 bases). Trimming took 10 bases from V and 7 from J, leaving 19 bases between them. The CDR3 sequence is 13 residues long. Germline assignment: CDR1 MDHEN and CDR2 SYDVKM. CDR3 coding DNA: TGTGCCATCCAGGGATCCCAACGGATTGGCTACACCTTC. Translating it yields CAIQGSQRIGYTF.

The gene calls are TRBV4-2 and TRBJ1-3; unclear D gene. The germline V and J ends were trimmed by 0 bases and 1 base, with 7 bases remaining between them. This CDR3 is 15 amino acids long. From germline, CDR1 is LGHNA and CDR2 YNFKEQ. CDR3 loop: CASSQDLFSGNTIYF. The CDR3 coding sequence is TGTGCCAGCAGCCAAGATCTCTTTTCTGGAAACACCATATATTTT.